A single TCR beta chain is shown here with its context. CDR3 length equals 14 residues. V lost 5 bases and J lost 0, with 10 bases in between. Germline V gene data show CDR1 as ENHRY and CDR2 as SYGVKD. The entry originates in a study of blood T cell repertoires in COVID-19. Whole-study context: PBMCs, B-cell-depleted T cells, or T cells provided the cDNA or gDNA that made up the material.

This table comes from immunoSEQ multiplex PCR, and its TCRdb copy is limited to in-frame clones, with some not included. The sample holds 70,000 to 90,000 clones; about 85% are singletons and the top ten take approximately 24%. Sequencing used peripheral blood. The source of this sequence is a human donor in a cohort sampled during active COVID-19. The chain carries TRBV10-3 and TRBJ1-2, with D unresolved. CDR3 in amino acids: CAISYGSSNYGYTF. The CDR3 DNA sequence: TGTGCCATCAGTTACGGGAGTTCTAACTATGGCTACACCTTC.